This T cell receptor (beta chain) appears in the sequencing data of a study of T-cell memory formation after mild COVID-19. Points from the study as a whole: In pre-infection memory, a portion of responding clones appeared, which suggested that cross-reactive memory joined. Contracting clones from day 15 to 85 had balanced CD4/CD8; later expanders favoured CD4+. Contracting CD4+ clones were located mainly in CM and EM, and CD8+ clones in EMRA.

This clonotype was observed many times. Its antigen is unidentified. The trim removed 5 bases at V and 3 bases at J, leaving 6 bases unmatched. CDR3 length: 15 residues. Germline V gene data show CDR1 as SQVTM and CDR2 as ANQGSEA. TCR alpha and TCR beta cDNA libraries with sample barcodes and UMIs came from 5'RACE using constant-segment primers. TCRdb used MiXCR to reprocess the 5' RACE reads, holding one entry per CDR3 protein. The table lists 550,000 to 700,000 distinct CDR3 sequences, approximately 15% of them singletons. The sample consisted of PBMCs or a T cell subset sorted from them (not recorded which). The receptor's source is an adult woman who had mild COVID-19 (a few samples of this study predate the infection). Cell type and time point are not known. The V call is TRBV29-1, the J call TRBJ2-1; 11 positions match TRBD2. The CDR3 sequence is CSVRLAGILYNEQFF. In nucleotides, the CDR3 is TGCAGCGTTAGACTAGCGGGGATCCTCTACAATGAGCAGTTCTTC.